This TCR beta chain was sequenced during a study of T cell changes during pregnancy in multiple sclerosis. A single count supports this clone. The germline V gene encodes CDR1 PRHDT and CDR2 FYEKMQ (reference sequence). The CDR3 is 14 residues long. The ends were cut back, 2 bases at V and 1 base at J, with 8 bases in the middle. Produced via immunoSEQ multiplex PCR; TCRdb's table is partial and in-frame only. The sample consists of 75,000 to 80,000 clones, roughly 90% of them appearing once. This TCR derives from a female donor with multiple sclerosis, enrolled in a pregnancy study. The sequencing here drew on peripheral blood, taken before pregnancy. The chain has TRBV13 and TRBJ1-1; D ambiguous. The DNA of the CDR3 is TGTGCCAGCAGCTTATGGGCAGCGAACACTGAAGCTTTCTTT. This translates into CASSLWAANTEAFF.